The clone carrying this T cell receptor (beta chain) appeared a few times. Its target is unknown. These data belong to a study of T-cell memory formation after mild COVID-19. From 5'RACE with constant-segment primers came TCR alpha and TCR beta cDNA libraries that carried sample barcodes and UMIs. TCRdb redid the calling of the 5' RACE reads with MiXCR, one entry per CDR3 protein. The repertoire holds approximately 230,000 distinct CDR3 sequences, with roughly 17% as singletons. Broader study findings: CD4+ bias marked clones expanding day 15 to 37, unlike balanced contracting clones. Of the contracting clones, CD4+ ones lay mainly in CM and EM, and CD8+ ones in EMRA. That cross-reactive memory joined was suggested by some responding clones appearing in pre-infection memory.

Specimen: PBMCs or a T cell subset sorted from them (not recorded which). The TCR sequence derives from a man younger than 35 who had mild COVID-19 (a few samples of this study predate the infection). Cell type and time point are not known.

CDR3 bases: TGTGCCAGCAGCCCGAGTTCACGGCCCGGTCATGGCTACACCTTC. Amino acid sequence: CASSPSSRPGHGYTF. This chain connects TRBV5-4 to TRBJ1-2; no clear D. Trimming removed 4 bases at V and 6 bases at J, with 19 bases between. The CDR3 spans 15 residues. Germline lookup yields CDR1 SGHNT and CDR2 YYREEE (reference sequence).